This T cell receptor (beta chain) came from a study of post-analysis software for immune sequencing data. Overall study context: The cohort encompassed relapsing-remitting, secondary progressive and progressive-relapsing multiple sclerosis disease courses. Study findings and constraints: Significantly decreased normalized Chao1 diversity was recorded for multiple sclerosis patients relative to controls. Samples sharing a preparation batch grouped tightly together when assessed by F measure. Patients had higher frequencies than controls of about 5 TRBV segments, including TRBV5-6, TRBV5-1 and TRBV20-1.

The sample holds a few counts of this clonotype. Its antigen is unidentified. Libraries were made from TCR beta cDNA, and they carried unique molecular identifiers. In TCRdb, the PCR reads were re-called with MiXCR into one record per CDR3 protein. The sample has fewer than 850,000 distinct CDR3 sequences; around 45% are singletons. The CDR3 runs to 13 residues. The ends were cut back, 0 bases at V and 10 bases at J, with 12 bases in the middle. The germline V gene has CDR1 SGDLS and CDR2 YYNGEE. The chain joins TRBV9 to TRBJ2-3; no reliable D call. Material: blood. This sequence was found in a girl between 5 and 17 years old with multiple sclerosis. The CDR3 here is CASSVEAETPQYF. CDR3 bases: TGTGCCAGCAGCGTAGAGGCGGAGACCCCGCAGTATTTT.